This note documents a single TCR beta chain sequence. Its specificity is unknown. The data were produced by immunoSEQ multiplex PCR, yet TCRdb's version contains in-frame clones alone and is incomplete. The sample has tens of thousands of clones, around 91% seen once; the top ten hold less than 5%. The data were taken from a study of graft-versus-host responses after intestinal transplantation. Study in general: Recipients underwent multivisceral, liver-intestinal, or isolated intestinal transplants.

Study findings and constraints: Within the allografts of patients who had graft-donor T cell macrochimerism, graft-versus-host to host-versus-graft clonal ratios were high. Early HvG declines after transplant were associated with peak circulating GvH clone levels. GvH clones turned up in recipient marrow; some had shown up first in ileum or blood.

Germline assignment: CDR1 MNHNS and CDR2 SASEGT. The ends were cut back, 1 base at V and 8 bases at J, with 18 bases in the middle. CDR3 length equals 16 residues. The TCR originated in a human donor who was the organ donor for an intestinal transplant. The specimen comprised unstimulated CD8+ T cells sorted from spleen or lymph node cells, sampled before transplant. This rearrangement joins TRBV6-1 to TRBJ2-1; tentative D call: TRBD1 (6 bases). CDR3 DNA sequence: TGTGCCAGCAGTGAAGGAGGGACACGATACCAAGATGAGCAGTTCTTC. As protein: CASSEGGTRYQDEQFF.